Shown below are 5 T cell receptor beta chains from a single sample sequenced in a study of CD8 T cells in ankylosing spondylitis. One entry per CDR3 protein, called by TCRdb with MiXCR from the 5' RACE reads. The sample carries under 55,000 distinct CDR3 sequences, 7.4% recorded once. Source material: blood, either unsorted or a sorted T cell fraction (not recorded which). All receptors come from a female donor with ankylosing spondylitis or in good health (not recorded which).

The V and J genes are TRBV14 and TRBJ1-1; D might be TRBD1 (6 bases). V shed 7 bases and J shed 3 bases, with 15 bases lying between them. The CDR3 contains 14 residues. Germline CDR1 is SGHDN and CDR2 is FVKESK. The CDR3 DNA is TGTGCCAGCAAGGGGGGTGGAGGTGACACTGAAGCTTTCTTT. Its protein product is CASKGGGGDTEAFF.

As regards this clonotype: It may be a read error: a sequence one base away is much more abundant. The chain joins TRBV3-1 to TRBJ2-6; possible D gene TRBD2, 5 bases. The CDR3 sequence is 17 residues long. Per the germline V gene, CDR1 is LGHDT and CDR2 is YNNKEL (reference sequence). The CDR3 loop is CATSQEWTGTGANVLTF. The CDR3 region has the DNA TGTGCCACCAGCCAAGAGTGGACGGGGACTGGGGCCAACGTCCTGACTTTC.

The table lists this clonotype with many counts. The rearrangement joins TRBV19 to TRBJ2-1; D possibly corresponds to TRBD2 (5 bases). Looked up from germline, CDR1 is LNHDA and CDR2 is SQIVND (reference sequence). CDR3 length: 15 residues. V lost 3 bases to trimming and J lost 2 bases, with 11 bases between them. Here the CDR3 DNA reads TGTGCCAGTAGTATCCGCCCCGGGACCTACAATGAGCAGTTCTTC. It codes for CASSIRPGTYNEQFF.

In this sample, this clonotype turned up many times. J is TRBJ2-5 and V is TRBV5-1; TRBD1 aligns across 9 bases. J was trimmed by 2 bases and V by 4 bases; bases with no gene match: 3. The CDR3 sequence is 14 residues long. Germline values: CDR1 SGHRS, CDR2 YFSETQ. The CDR3 DNA sequence: TGCGCCAGCAGCCCCGACAGGGGGCAAGAGACCCAGTACTTC. It yields the protein CASSPDRGQETQYF.

This clonotype is labeled medium-sized. The genes are TRBV5-1 and TRBJ1-2; D is undetermined. This CDR3 contains 15 residues. The germline V gene encodes CDR1 SGHRS and CDR2 YFSETQ. Between the trimmed V and J ends, which lost 0 bases and 0 bases, there was a span of 9 bases. The DNA for the CDR3 is TGCGCCAGCAGCTTGGGTCGGACTACTAACTATGGCTACACCTTC. Its translation is CASSLGRTTNYGYTF.